A selection of T cell receptor beta chains follows, all from one sample in a study of vaccination and CD4 T cells after COVID-19. Antigen specificity for these receptors is unknown. TCRdb used MiXCR to reprocess the PCR reads, holding one entry per CDR3 protein. The data contain over 20,000 distinct CDR3 sequences, roughly 36% of them singletons. The starting material was CD4+ T cells from blood, cultured in vitro, obtained about 7 months after SARS-CoV-2 vaccination. The receptors shown here come from a human donor who had recovered from COVID-19. Both conserved end residues are part of each CDR3. D genes are given only for firm matches. Not all rows give a size; the values are once, few, many and, for expanded clones, a class.

size	D	J	V	CDR3	DNA
NA	NA	TRBJ2-5	TRBV7-9	CASSRTEETQYF	TGTGCCAGCAGTCGGACAGAAGAGACCCAGTACTTC
NA	TRBD2	TRBJ2-1	TRBV20-1	CSAGTSGRAFNEQFF	TGCAGTGCTGGTACTAGCGGGAGGGCTTTTAATGAGCAGTTCTTC
few	NA	TRBJ2-3	TRBV7-2	CASSWGVREGSTDTQYF	TGTGCCAGCAGCTGGGGGGTAAGGGAAGGGAGCACAGATACGCAGTATTTT
medium-sized	TRBD2	TRBJ2-7	TRBV15	CATSRDREGPDEQYF	TGTGCCACCAGCAGAGATCGGGAGGGGCCGGACGAGCAGTACTTC
once	NA	TRBJ1-5	TRBV30	CAWSRGFGNQPQHF	TGTGCCTGGTCGCGGGGATTCGGCAATCAGCCCCAGCATTTT
few	NA	TRBJ2-3	TRBV7-3	CASSSSGPEITDTQYF	TGTGCCAGCAGCTCTTCGGGACCGGAAATCACAGATACGCAGTATTTT
NA	TRBD2	TRBJ2-2	TRBV7-7	CASSVLAGGANTGELFF	TGTGCCAGCAGCGTACTAGCGGGAGGGGCGAACACCGGGGAGCTGTTTTTT
once	NA	TRBJ1-1	TRBV5-4	CASRDAGFGVNTEAFF	TGTGCCAGCAGGGACGCAGGGTTCGGGGTGAACACTGAAGCTTTCTTT
NA	TRBD2	TRBJ2-1	TRBV10-3	CAISESRAGVRASYNEQFF	TGTGCCATCAGTGAGTCAAGGGCGGGAGTCCGGGCGTCTTACAATGAGCAGTTCTTC
NA	NA	TRBJ2-1	TRBV7-6	CASSLLGAQSNYNEQFF	TGTGCCAGCAGCTTATTGGGCGCTCAGTCTAATTACAATGAGCAGTTCTTC
NA	NA	TRBJ2-1	TRBV2	CASSAPTESYNEQFF	TGTGCCAGCAGTGCCCCGACAGAGAGCTACAATGAGCAGTTCTTC
few	TRBD1	TRBJ2-1	TRBV15	CATTRGIAGQGANEQFF	TGTGCCACCACTCGAGGTATAGCGGGACAGGGGGCCAATGAGCAGTTCTTC
medium-sized	NA	TRBJ1-2	TRBV20-1	CSARDPEGYGYTF	TGCAGTGCTAGAGACCCTGAAGGCTATGGCTACACCTTC
NA	NA	TRBJ2-1	TRBV7-2	CASSLFQGRLVNNEQFF	TGTGCCAGCAGCTTGTTTCAGGGGCGCTTAGTTAACAATGAGCAGTTCTTC
NA	NA	TRBJ1-1	TRBV7-6	CASSLGRGDTEAFF	TGTGCCAGCAGCTTAGGACGGGGTGACACTGAAGCTTTCTTT
NA	NA	TRBJ2-3	TRBV2	CASSDGGPADTQYF	TGTGCCAGCAGTGATGGGGGGCCCGCAGATACGCAGTATTTT
once	TRBD2	TRBJ2-7	TRBV5-1	CASSSPGLALYEQYF	TGCGCCAGCAGCTCCCCGGGACTAGCACTCTACGAGCAGTACTTC
NA	NA	TRBJ1-5	TRBV28	CASSADLRGRYSNQPQHF	TGTGCCAGCAGTGCCGATCTGCGGGGGAGATATAGCAATCAGCCCCAGCATTTT
NA	NA	TRBJ1-6	TRBV4-2	CASSPHNSPLHF	TGTGCCAGCAGCCCCCACAATTCACCCCTCCACTTT
few	NA	TRBJ2-1	TRBV7-9	CASSWGDYNEQFF	TGTGCCAGCAGCTGGGGGGACTACAATGAGCAGTTCTTC
NA	NA	TRBJ2-7	TRBV10-3	CASKGSSYEQYF	TGTGCCTCAAAAGGTAGCTCCTACGAGCAGTACTTC
NA	TRBD2	TRBJ2-1	TRBV2	CASTRLAGYNEQFF	TGTGCCAGCACAAGACTAGCGGGATACAATGAGCAGTTCTTC
few	TRBD2	TRBJ2-1	TRBV19	CASRGRLAGNPISYNEQFF	TGTGCCAGTAGGGGGAGGCTAGCGGGAAACCCGATCTCCTACAATGAGCAGTTCTTC
NA	NA	TRBJ2-5	TRBV9	CASSDRGGVRYF	TGTGCCAGCAGCGACCGTGGTGGAGTTCGGTACTTC
few	TRBD1	TRBJ2-7	TRBV28	CASSPGGQYEQYF	TGTGCCAGCAGTCCAGGGGGCCAGTACGAGCAGTACTTC